The 20 T cell receptor beta chains below were found in one sample sequenced in a study of graft-versus-host responses after intestinal transplantation. Antigens for these TCRs are unknown. This table comes from immunoSEQ multiplex PCR, and its TCRdb copy is limited to in-frame clones, with some not included. The profile covers around 50,000 clones, with around 84% appearing a single time and roughly 0.45% taken by the ten largest. The sample was unstimulated CD4+ T cells sorted from spleen or lymph node cells, taken before transplant. These receptors came from a human donor who was the organ donor for an intestinal transplant.

The rearrangement links TRBV18 to TRBJ2-1; 16 nucleotides align to TRBD2. The CDR3 runs to 16 residues. The V gene end was trimmed by 0 bases and the J gene end by 8 bases; junction bases not matched to a gene: 1. Germline V gene data show CDR1 as KGHSH and CDR2 as LQKENI. For the CDR3, the DNA is TGTGCCAGCTCACCACCGGGACTAGCGGGGGGGCATGAGCAGTTCTTC. This codes for CASSPPGLAGGHEQFF.

A single count supports this clone. The chain links TRBV2 to TRBJ2-1, with a tentative D call TRBD2 (5 bases). CDR1 and CDR2 from the germline V gene are SNHLY and FYNNEI. The V and J ends lost 3 bases and 6 bases respectively, with 15 bases between them. This CDR3 is built from 15 residues. DNA for the CDR3: TGTGCCAGCAGTGATCGAAGCGGCCAATTCAATGAGCAGTTCTTC. Translating gives CASSDRSGQFNEQFF.

This clone has a single count. CDR3 in amino acids: CASSLRGGTDTQYF. In nucleotides, the CDR3 is TGTGCCAGCAGCTTACGGGGGGGCACAGATACGCAGTATTTT. V and J are TRBV11-3 and TRBJ2-3, with TRBD2 identical over 7 bases. Germline V lookup: CDR1 SGHNT, CDR2 YENEEA. The CDR3 contains 14 residues. V dropped 2 bases and J dropped 1; count of bases not matched to a gene: 0.

This sequence joins TRBV29-1 and TRBJ2-1; unclear D gene. Germline lookup yields CDR1 SQVTM and CDR2 ANQGSEA. With 2 bases removed from V and 9 bases from J, the gap between germline ends came to 14 bases. The CDR3 extends over 13 amino acids. As DNA, the CDR3 is TGCAGCGTTGAACTCCCCCGGTATCTTGAGCAGTTCTTC. It is translated as CSVELPRYLEQFF.

The rearrangement links TRBV5-7 to TRBJ1-3; 7 positions agree with TRBD1. TRBV5-7 falls under the ORF class, with uncertain function. The CDR3 extends over 14 amino acids. Trimming took 5 bases from V and 0 from J; bases not matched to a gene: 2. CDR3 sequence reads: CASSWDSSGNTIYF. CDR3 nucleotides: TGTGCCAGCAGTTGGGACAGCTCTGGAAACACCATATATTTT.

The chain employs TRBV27 and TRBJ2-3; a weak D match, TRBD1 (5 bases). The germline CDR1 and CDR2 sequences are MNHEY and SMNVEV (reference sequence). The V and J ends lost 2 bases and 5 bases respectively, with 11 bases between them. The CDR3 runs to 14 residues. As DNA, the CDR3 is TGTGCCAGCAGTTTAATCCAGGGTGAAGATACGCAGTATTTT. Translating gives CASSLIQGEDTQYF.

This clone was observed a few times. V usage is TRBV19 and J usage is TRBJ1-1, with 8 bases fitting TRBD1. The CDR3 totals 16 residues. The germline CDR1 and CDR2 sequences are LNHDA and SQIVND (reference sequence). V lost 5 bases, J lost 1 base, and 9 bases stayed unmatched. The CDR3 region has the DNA TGTGCCAGTAGTTTGAGACAGGGGCTTGGGAACACTGAAGCTTTCTTT. As protein: CASSLRQGLGNTEAFF.

The chain carries TRBV6-1 and TRBJ1-2; D perhaps matches TRBD1 (6 bases). CDR1 is MNHNS and CDR2 is SASEGT in the germline V gene. Deletions cut 6 bases from V and 5 bases from J, with 19 bases between. The CDR3 has 15 amino acids. CDR3 protein: CASSPSGGQGYGYTF. The CDR3 nucleotides read TGTGCCAGCAGCCCCTCTGGGGGCCAGGGTTATGGCTACACCTTC.

This clone has a handful of counts. The J gene is TRBJ2-2, the V gene TRBV2; weak D call: TRBD2 (7 bases). The CDR3 sequence is 15 residues long. The ends were cut back, 3 bases at V and 6 bases at J, with 14 bases in the middle. Germline V gives CDR1 SNHLY, CDR2 FYNNEI. The CDR3 DNA sequence: TGTGCCAGCAGTGAGTCTCGGGGGGCAGCCGGGGAGCTGTTTTTT. It encodes CASSESRGAAGELFF.

V gene TRBV19 combines with J gene TRBJ1-2, with 9 bases identical to TRBD1. This CDR3 spans 14 amino acids. Germline CDR1 reads LNHDA; CDR2 reads SQIVND (reference sequence). The J segment lost 8 bases and the V segment lost 4 bases, leaving 8 bases of the junction unmatched. Written as DNA, the CDR3 is TGTGCCAGTAGTACCCGGGACAGGGCAAAAGGCTACACCTTC. It specifies CASSTRDRAKGYTF.

This clone was picked up one time. The rearrangement uses TRBV4-1 and TRBJ1-2, with 10 bases that match TRBD1. CDR3 length: 14 residues. Per the germline V gene, CDR1 is MGHRA and CDR2 is YSYEKL. V was pared by 3 bases and J by 5 bases, with 3 bases of the junction left unmatched. CDR3 sequence reads: CASSQGDRGYGYTF. The CDR3 DNA sequence: TGCGCCAGCAGCCAGGGGGACAGGGGATATGGCTACACCTTC.

This clone was recorded a few times. The J gene is TRBJ2-7, the V gene TRBV27; TRBD1 matches at 10 bases. Trimming removed 2 bases from V and 7 bases from J; junction bases left unmatched: 11. Germline CDR1 MNHEY, CDR2 SMNVEV (reference sequence). This CDR3 spans 16 amino acids. The CDR3 loop is CASSLISGTGVGEQYF. The DNA of the CDR3 is TGTGCCAGCAGTTTAATCTCCGGGACAGGGGTCGGGGAGCAGTACTTC.

The CDR3: CASKTGYNSPLHF. CDR3 nucleotides: TGTGCCAGCAAGACAGGTTACAATTCACCCCTCCACTTT. The V call is TRBV27, the J call TRBJ1-6, with D possibly matching TRBD1 (6 bases). The length of the CDR3 is 13 residues. From germline, CDR1 is MNHEY and CDR2 SMNVEV (reference sequence). Trimming pared 7 bases from V and 7 bases from J, leaving 11 bases between.

In DNA form, the CDR3 reads TGCGCCAGCAGCCAAGCCGGGACTAGAAACATTCAGTACTTC. It encodes CASSQAGTRNIQYF. This sequence joins TRBV4-1 and TRBJ2-4; TRBD2 agrees at 8 bases. Germline trimming cut 1 base from V and 6 bases from J; bases unmatched to any gene: 2. The CDR3 spans 14 residues. Germline V gene lookup returns CDR1 MGHRA and CDR2 YSYEKL.

This chain links TRBV2 with TRBJ2-3; 10 positions match TRBD2. Germline CDR1 is SNHLY and CDR2 is FYNNEI. J lost 1 base, V lost 11 bases, and 6 bases had no gene match. The CDR3 sequence is 14 residues long. The chain's CDR3 is CAPKAGGGTDTQYF. DNA of the CDR3: TGTGCCCCCAAAGCGGGGGGGGGCACAGATACGCAGTATTTT.

The V gene is TRBV16, the J gene TRBJ1-5; D is unresolved. The CDR3 is made up of 14 amino acids. V was cut by 2 bases and J by 3 bases, with 8 bases left in between. The germline V gene has CDR1 KGHSY and CDR2 FQNENV. The CDR3 DNA reads as TGTGCCAGCAGCCAAAGGTCAGACAATCAGCCCCAGCATTTT. Translating gives CASSQRSDNQPQHF. The entire variable domain, with the rest obtained from reference TRBV16 and TRBJ1-5, is as follows: GEEVAQTPKHLVRGEGQKAKLYCAPIKGHSYVFWYQQVLKNEFKFLISFQNENVFDETGMPKERFSAKCLPNSPCSLEIQATKLEDSAVYFCASSQRSDNQPQHFGDGTRLSIL.

The gene calls are TRBV6-5 and TRBJ1-5, with no clear D. The germline V gene encodes CDR1 MNHEY and CDR2 SVGAGI. V lost 4 bases, J lost 2 bases, and 15 bases lay in between. The CDR3 sequence is 16 residues long. CDR3 DNA sequence: TGTGCCAGCAGTTTAACGGATCTATTGGGCAATCAGCCCCAGCATTTT. Amino acids: CASSLTDLLGNQPQHF.

The rearrangement joins TRBV5-1 to TRBJ2-2; D perhaps matches TRBD1 (5 bases). V was cut by 4 bases and J by 4 bases, with 11 bases left in between. The CDR3 contains 14 residues. Germline V gene data show CDR1 as SGHRS and CDR2 as YFSETQ. For the CDR3, the DNA is TGCGCCAGCAGCGTGCAGGGTTCCACCGGGGAGCTGTTTTTT. It yields the protein CASSVQGSTGELFF.

The chain recombines TRBV5-1 with TRBJ2-3, with 13 bases aligning to TRBD2. Germline values: CDR1 SGHRS, CDR2 YFSETQ. The J segment lost 4 bases and the V segment lost 4 bases, leaving 6 bases of the junction unmatched. The CDR3 spans 16 residues. CDR3 nucleotide sequence: TGCGCCAGCAGCCTCACTAGCGGGGGGGTGGCAGATACGCAGTATTTT. This codes for CASSLTSGGVADTQYF.

Comment on this clone: Other nucleotide sequences in the sample specify the same CDR3. The CDR3 spells CASSLSTDTQYF. DNA for the CDR3: TGCGCCAGCAGCTTGAGCACAGATACGCAGTATTTT. The genes are TRBV5-1 and TRBJ2-3, with no clear D. Germline lookup yields CDR1 SGHRS and CDR2 YFSETQ. The V end was cut by 1 base, the J end by 0 bases, with 0 bases between. CDR3 length: 12 residues.